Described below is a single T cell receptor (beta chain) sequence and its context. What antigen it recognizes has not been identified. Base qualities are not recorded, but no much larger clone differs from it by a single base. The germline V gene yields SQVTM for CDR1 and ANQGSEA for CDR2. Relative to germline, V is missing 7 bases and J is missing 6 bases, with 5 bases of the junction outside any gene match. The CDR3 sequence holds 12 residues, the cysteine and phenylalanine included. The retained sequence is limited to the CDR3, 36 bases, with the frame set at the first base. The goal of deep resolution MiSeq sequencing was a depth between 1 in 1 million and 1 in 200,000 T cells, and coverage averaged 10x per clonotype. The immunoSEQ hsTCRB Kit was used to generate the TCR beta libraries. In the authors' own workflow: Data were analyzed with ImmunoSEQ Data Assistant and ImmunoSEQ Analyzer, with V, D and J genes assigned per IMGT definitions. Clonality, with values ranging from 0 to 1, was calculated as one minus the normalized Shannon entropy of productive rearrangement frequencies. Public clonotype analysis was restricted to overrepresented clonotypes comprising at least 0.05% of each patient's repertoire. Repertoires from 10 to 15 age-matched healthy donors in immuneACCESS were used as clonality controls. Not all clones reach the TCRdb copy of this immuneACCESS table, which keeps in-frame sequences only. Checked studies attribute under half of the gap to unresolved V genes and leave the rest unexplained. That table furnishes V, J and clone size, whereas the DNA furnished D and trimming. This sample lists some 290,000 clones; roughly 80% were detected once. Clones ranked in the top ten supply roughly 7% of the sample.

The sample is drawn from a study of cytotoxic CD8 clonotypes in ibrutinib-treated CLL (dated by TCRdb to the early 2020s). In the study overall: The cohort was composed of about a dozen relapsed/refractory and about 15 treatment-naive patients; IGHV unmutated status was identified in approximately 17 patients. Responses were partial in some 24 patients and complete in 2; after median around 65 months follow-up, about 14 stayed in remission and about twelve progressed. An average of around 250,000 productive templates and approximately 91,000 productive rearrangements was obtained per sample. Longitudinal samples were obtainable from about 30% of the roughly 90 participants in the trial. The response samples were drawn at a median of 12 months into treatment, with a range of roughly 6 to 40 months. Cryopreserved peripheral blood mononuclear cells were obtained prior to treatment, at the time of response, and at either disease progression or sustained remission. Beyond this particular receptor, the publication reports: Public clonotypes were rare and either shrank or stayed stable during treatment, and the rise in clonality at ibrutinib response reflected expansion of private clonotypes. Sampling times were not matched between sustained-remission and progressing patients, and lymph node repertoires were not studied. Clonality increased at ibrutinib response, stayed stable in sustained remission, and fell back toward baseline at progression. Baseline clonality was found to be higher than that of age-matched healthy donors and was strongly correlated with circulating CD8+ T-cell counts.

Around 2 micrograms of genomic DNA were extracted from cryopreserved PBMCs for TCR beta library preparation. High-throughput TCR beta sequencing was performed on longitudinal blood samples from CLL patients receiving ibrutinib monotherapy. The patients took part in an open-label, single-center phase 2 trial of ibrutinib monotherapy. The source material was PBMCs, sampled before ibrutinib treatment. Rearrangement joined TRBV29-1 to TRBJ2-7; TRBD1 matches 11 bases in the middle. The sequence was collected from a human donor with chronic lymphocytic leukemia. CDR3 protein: CSASDRGPEQYF. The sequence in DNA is TGCAGCGCATCGGACAGGGGGCCCGAGCAGTACTTC.